This entry lists 30 T cell receptor beta chains sequenced from one sample in a study of T cells after posttransplantation cyclophosphamide. Measured with immunoSEQ multiplex PCR; TCRdb has only the in-frame clones, and not every one. The sample holds 12,000 or so clones, about four fifths seen once. Cyclophosphamide on days +3 and +4 followed busulfan-fludarabine conditioning and a marrow graft. The material sequenced was PBMCs, taken after allogeneic stem cell transplant with posttransplant cyclophosphamide. The receptors derive from a female patient aged 45-65 years who received an allogeneic stem cell transplant from a related donor, was CMV-positive, and had no GVHD. Part of the T cell pool may stem from the graft donor.

Note on this clone: Germline and junction disagree at one end, which may indicate a read error. The CDR3 sequence is CASGLAGHTEAFF. CDR3 sequence (DNA): TGTGCCAGCGGCTTGGCAGGCCACACTGAAGCTTTCTTT. The V gene is TRBV7-6, the J gene TRBJ1-1; no firm D call. Germline loops: CDR1 SGHVS, CDR2 FNYEAQ. This CDR3 has 13 residues.

This chain joins TRBV5-1 and TRBJ2-1, with 12 nucleotides matching TRBD2. After removal of 4 bases from V and 6 bases from J, the junction contained 8 bases not matched to a gene. The germline CDR1 and CDR2 sequences are SGHRS and YFSETQ. This CDR3 has 16 residues. The CDR3 protein is CASSPTSGGPANEQFF. CDR3 nucleotide sequence: TGCGCCAGCAGCCCCACTAGCGGGGGGCCCGCCAATGAGCAGTTCTTC. Looking up the rest from reference TRBV5-1 and TRBJ2-1 gives the full variable domain: KAGVTQTPRYLIKTRGQQVTLSCSPISGHRSVSWYQQTPGQGLQFLFEYFSETQRNKGNFPGRFSGRQFSNSRSEMNVSTLELGDSALYLCASSPTSGGPANEQFFGPGTRLTVL.

This chain connects TRBV19 to TRBJ2-2, with 8 nucleotides matching TRBD1. The CDR3 is 18 residues long. Germline V gives CDR1 LNHDA, CDR2 SQIVND (reference sequence). With 5 bases clipped from V and 0 bases from J, the junction kept 11 bases outside the gene matches. CDR3 region: CASSSPQGATTNTGELFF. CDR3 sequence (DNA): TGTGCCAGTAGTTCTCCGCAGGGGGCCACGACGAACACCGGGGAGCTGTTTTTT.

The chain carries TRBV28 and TRBJ1-2; TRBD1 aligns across 7 bases. Trimming cost V 3 bases and J 4 bases; bases outside gene matches: 8. Germline CDR1 reads MDHEN; CDR2 reads SYDVKM. CDR3 length equals 15 residues. The CDR3 nucleotides are TGTGCCAGCAGTTTGGGGACAGAGCTCTTCTATGGCTACACCTTC. Translating it yields CASSLGTELFYGYTF.

The chain combines TRBV14 with TRBJ1-2; D may be TRBD1 (6 bases). Trimming stripped 2 bases from V and 4 bases from J, with 11 bases between. CDR1 SGHDN and CDR2 FVKESK come from the germline V gene. The CDR3 has 14 amino acids. The CDR3 DNA is TGTGCCAGCAGCCAATTCGGACAGCTCTATGGCTACACCTTC. Its protein is CASSQFGQLYGYTF. The full variable domain, its missing parts supplied by reference TRBV14 and TRBJ1-2, is EAGVTQFPSHSVIEKGQTVTLRCDPISGHDNLYWYRRVMGKEIKFLLHFVKESKQDESGMPNNRFLAERTGGTYSTLKVQPAELEDSGVYFCASSQFGQLYGYTFGSGTRLTVV.

The chain is built from TRBV29-1 and TRBJ2-1, with TRBD2 identical over 13 bases. CDR1 is SQVTM and CDR2 is ANQGSEA in the germline V gene. The J segment lost 7 bases and the V segment lost 7 bases, leaving 7 bases of the junction unmatched. This CDR3 region has 14 residues. The CDR3: CSALTSGGANEQFF. The CDR3 bases are TGCAGCGCACTAACTAGCGGGGGGGCAAATGAGCAGTTCTTC.

J is TRBJ2-7 and V is TRBV4-1, with D maybe TRBD2 (5 bases). The CDR3 is 19 residues long. V was pared by 0 bases and J by 3 bases, with 24 bases between. CDR1 MGHRA and CDR2 YSYEKL come from the germline V gene. CDR3 coding DNA: TGCGCCAGCAGCCAAGATTCCCGGGCCCAGACCGGGATGAACTACGAGCAGTACTTC. Translation gives CASSQDSRAQTGMNYEQYF.

This clone came up a few times. The chain links TRBV27 to TRBJ1-5; D is undetermined. The CDR3 totals 14 residues. Trimming cost V 3 bases and J 0 bases, with 6 bases left between them. CDR1 and CDR2 (germline): MNHEY, SMNVEV (reference sequence). The CDR3 loop reads CASSFLYSNQPQHF. CDR3 nucleotide sequence: TGTGCCAGCAGTTTCCTGTATAGCAATCAGCCCCAGCATTTT.

This clone was detected only once. The rearrangement links TRBV2 to TRBJ2-3, with 7 bases matching TRBD1. Germline V gene lookup returns CDR1 SNHLY and CDR2 FYNNEI. With V trimmed by 7 bases and J by 5 bases, 12 bases remained unmatched. The CDR3 spans 15 residues. The CDR3 region has the DNA TGTGCCAGCACGTTGAGGTGGCAGGGGGTAGATACGCAGTATTTT. The encoded protein is CASTLRWQGVDTQYF.

The genes are TRBV6-1 and TRBJ1-3; a weak D match, TRBD1 (6 bases). This CDR3 region has 15 residues. Trimming removed 6 bases at V and 0 bases at J, with 12 bases between. CDR1 and CDR2 from the germline V gene are MNHNS and SASEGT. CDR3 in DNA: TGTGCCAGCAGCCTGGGGGCTTACTCTGGAAACACCATATATTTT. Translating gives CASSLGAYSGNTIYF.

The table lists this clone with a count of one. V is TRBV28 and J is TRBJ2-7; tentative D call: TRBD1 (5 bases). The ends were cut back, 7 bases at V and 2 bases at J, with 12 bases in the middle. CDR1 MDHEN and CDR2 SYDVKM come from the germline V gene. The CDR3 extends over 13 amino acids. The chain's CDR3 is CASTVQGTYEQYF. CDR3 coding DNA: TGTGCCAGCACGGTTCAGGGAACCTACGAGCAGTACTTC. Looking up the rest from reference TRBV28 and TRBJ2-7 gives the full variable domain: DVKVTQSSRYLVKRTGEKVFLECVQDMDHENMFWYRQDPGLGLRLIYFSYDVKMKEKGDIPEGYSVSREKKERFSLILESASTNQTSMYLCASTVQGTYEQYFGPGTRLTVT.

A note on this clone: The same CDR3 also results from other DNA sequences found in this sample. This chain connects TRBV30 to TRBJ1-1, with D hard to call. Germline V gene sequence: CDR1 GTSNPN, CDR2 SVGIG (reference sequence). V was clipped by 0 bases and J by 3 bases, with 8 bases between them. The CDR3 has 13 residues. In DNA, the CDR3 is TGTGCCTGGAGTGTACAAGTGGACACTGAAGCTTTCTTT. This translates into CAWSVQVDTEAFF. The full variable domain, in which reference TRBV30 and TRBJ1-1 provide the parts outside the CDR3, is SQTIHQWPATLVQPVGSPLSLECTVEGTSNPNLYWYRQAAGRGLQLLFYSVGIGQISSEVPQNLSASRPQDRQFILSSKKLLLSDSGFYLCAWSVQVDTEAFFGQGTRLTVV.

The chain employs TRBV7-2 and TRBJ2-5; 8 bases line up with TRBD2. V shed 4 bases and J 5 bases; nucleotides not matched to a gene: 9. The CDR3 has 15 amino acids. Germline V CDR1 and CDR2: SGHTA, FQGNSA. The CDR3 protein is CASSSAAGTRETQYF. CDR3 nucleotides: TGTGCCAGCAGCTCAGCGGCCGGGACTAGGGAGACCCAGTACTTC.

The V and J genes are TRBV30 and TRBJ1-1; 8 nucleotides line up with TRBD1. Per germline, CDR1 GTSNPN and CDR2 SVGIG (reference sequence). Trimming removed 1 base from V and 4 bases from J; junction bases left unmatched: 5. The CDR3 spans 14 residues. In DNA form, the CDR3 reads TGTGCCTGGAGTGGGGACAGGCAGAGCACTGAAGCTTTCTTT. Translated: CAWSGDRQSTEAFF.

This clone was observed once. V usage is TRBV5-8 and J usage is TRBJ1-1; D is possibly TRBD1 (5 bases). V gave up 5 bases and J gave up 3 bases, with 11 bases separating them. The CDR3 length is 13 residues. CDR1 and CDR2 (germline): SGHTS, YDEGEE. CDR3 loop: CASRWTIYTEAFF. CDR3 DNA: TGTGCCAGCAGATGGACAATCTACACTGAAGCTTTCTTT.

The rearrangement joins TRBV7-2 to TRBJ2-5, with TRBD2 as a possible D gene (5 bases). Germline V gene data show CDR1 as SGHTA and CDR2 as FQGNSA. V lost 1 base to trimming and J lost 0 bases, with 6 bases between them. CDR3 length: 14 amino acids. CDR3 coding DNA: TGTGCCAGCAGCTTAGGAGGGTACCAAGAGACCCAGTACTTC. Protein product: CASSLGGYQETQYF.

In this sample, this clone turned up a few times. The chain has TRBV6-1 and TRBJ2-3; D is uncertain. CDR3 length equals 19 residues. The germline CDR1 and CDR2 sequences are MNHNS and SASEGT. Between the trimmed V and J ends, which lost 0 bases and 1 base, there was a span of 20 bases. This chain's CDR3 is CASSEAPRDWVPRTDTQYF. As DNA, the CDR3 is TGTGCCAGCAGTGAAGCCCCCCGTGACTGGGTCCCTCGCACAGATACGCAGTATTTT.

This chain joins TRBV11-2 and TRBJ2-3, with 10 positions matching TRBD2. CDR1 is SGHAT and CDR2 is FQNNGV in the germline V gene. The CDR3 covers 16 residues. V lost 1 base, J lost 6 bases, and 7 bases stayed unmatched. The CDR3 DNA sequence: TGTGCCAGCAGCTTAGGGAGCGGGGGGGTCCCGGATACGCAGTATTTT. This encodes CASSLGSGGVPDTQYF.

This sequence joins TRBV27 and TRBJ2-7; 8 bases match TRBD1. Germline V gene data show CDR1 as MNHEY and CDR2 as SMNVEV (reference sequence). The V and J ends lost 5 bases and 3 bases, in that order; junction bases with no gene match: 12. CDR3 length: 16 residues. The CDR3 here is CASSPFGRTGIYEQYF. CDR3 in DNA: TGTGCCAGCAGTCCCTTTGGGCGGACAGGGATCTACGAGCAGTACTTC.

The chain joins TRBV11-2 to TRBJ2-3; 8 bases match TRBD2. The CDR3 has 18 amino acids. The V gene end was trimmed by 5 bases and the J gene end by 4 bases; junction bases not matched to a gene: 17. Germline lookup yields CDR1 SGHAT and CDR2 FQNNGV. The CDR3 DNA follows: TGTGCCAGCAGCCCTCATTCCCCGGGACTAGTGTTTCCAGATACGCAGTATTTT. Translating it yields CASSPHSPGLVFPDTQYF. Full variable domain (outside the CDR3, taken from reference TRBV11-2 and TRBJ2-3): EAGVAQSPRYKIIEKRQSVAFWCNPISGHATLYWYQQILGQGPKLLIQFQNNGVVDDSQLPKDRFSAERLKGVDSTLKIQPAKLEDSAVYLCASSPHSPGLVFPDTQYFGPGTRLTVL.

This clone was observed a single time. Other nucleotide sequences in the sample specify the same CDR3. J is TRBJ1-2 and V is TRBV15, with D possibly matching TRBD1 (5 bases). CDR1 and CDR2 from the germline V gene are LNHNV and YYDKDF (reference sequence). CDR3 length: 13 amino acids. Trimming took off 0 bases at V and 6 bases at J, with 8 bases between the two ends. The CDR3 DNA is TGTGCCACCAGCAGAGAGGAAGGGGATGGCTACACCTTC. Translation: CATSREEGDGYTF.

CDR3 residues: CSVGQGGSYEQYF. For the CDR3, the DNA is TGCAGCGTCGGACAGGGAGGGTCGTACGAGCAGTACTTC. This chain connects TRBV29-1 to TRBJ2-7; D perhaps matches TRBD1 (8 bases). This CDR3 is 13 amino acids long. V gave up 6 bases and J gave up 4 bases, with 16 bases separating them. Germline lookup yields CDR1 SQVTM and CDR2 ANQGSEA.

The J gene is TRBJ2-5, the V gene TRBV21-1; the table names TRBD1, a call not compared with the DNA. TRBV21-1 is tagged as a pseudogene. The CDR3 extends over 14 amino acids. The chain's CDR3 is CASSKERGRETQYF. CDR3 sequence (DNA): TGTGCCAGCAGCAAGGAGAGGGGGCGAGAGACCCAGTACTTC.

The chain couples TRBV5-5 to TRBJ2-2; D gene ambiguous. The V end lost 3 bases, the J end lost 2 bases, and 11 bases lay between the germline ends. Germline CDR1 and CDR2: SGHKS and YYEKEE (reference sequence). The CDR3 contains 15 residues. CDR3 region: CASSYIQSNTGELFF. The CDR3 nucleotides read TGTGCCAGCAGCTACATACAGAGCAACACCGGGGAGCTGTTTTTT.

This chain connects TRBV5-8 to TRBJ1-2; 7 bases are shared with TRBD1. Germline loops: CDR1 SGHTS, CDR2 YDEGEE. CDR3 size: 13 residues. J lost 7 bases, V lost 0 bases, and 3 bases had no gene match. CDR3 in amino acids: CASSLGQGGGYTF. DNA of the CDR3: TGTGCCAGCAGCTTGGGACAGGGCGGTGGCTACACCTTC.

The rearrangement links TRBV2 to TRBJ1-2; no reliable D call. CDR1 and CDR2 from the germline V gene are SNHLY and FYNNEI. Trimming pared 1 base from V and 3 bases from J, leaving 12 bases between. The CDR3 spans 15 residues. This CDR3 reads CASSEVAAIHYGYTF. CDR3 coding DNA: TGTGCCAGCAGTGAAGTAGCGGCGATTCACTATGGCTACACCTTC.

J is TRBJ1-5 and V is TRBV21-1; TRBD1 is taken as the D call from the table, unchecked against the DNA. TRBV21-1 has pseudogene status. The CDR3 totals 17 residues. For the CDR3, the DNA is TGTGCCAGCAGCAATGGGGGGGCCGGGACAGGGGGCCAGCCCCAGCATTTT. This translates into CASSNGGAGTGGQPQHF.

V usage is TRBV11-1 and J usage is TRBJ1-1, with TRBD1 identical over 7 bases. The V segment lost 5 bases and the J segment 10 bases; nucleotides outside the gene matches: 7. Germline V gene data show CDR1 as SGHAT and CDR2 as FQDESV (reference sequence). The CDR3 totals 12 residues. The CDR3 sequence: CASSPSTGIAFF. The CDR3 DNA follows: TGTGCCAGCAGCCCTTCGACAGGGATAGCTTTCTTT.

The J gene is TRBJ2-1, the V gene TRBV7-9; 9 nucleotides agree with TRBD2. Trimming cost V 10 bases and J 5 bases; bases outside gene matches: 9. CDR1 and CDR2 (germline): SEHNR, FQNEAQ (reference sequence). This CDR3 contains 14 residues. CDR3 coding DNA: TGTGCCATCGGGCTAGCGGGGTATCACAATGAGCAGTTCTTC. This sequence encodes CAIGLAGYHNEQFF.

This chain links TRBV28 with TRBJ2-7; no reliable D call. There are 11 residues in the CDR3. Trimming stripped 4 bases from V and 1 base from J, with 2 bases between. The germline V gene has CDR1 MDHEN and CDR2 SYDVKM. CDR3 loop: CASSSSYEQYF. CDR3 DNA: TGTGCCAGCAGTTCGTCCTACGAGCAGTACTTC.